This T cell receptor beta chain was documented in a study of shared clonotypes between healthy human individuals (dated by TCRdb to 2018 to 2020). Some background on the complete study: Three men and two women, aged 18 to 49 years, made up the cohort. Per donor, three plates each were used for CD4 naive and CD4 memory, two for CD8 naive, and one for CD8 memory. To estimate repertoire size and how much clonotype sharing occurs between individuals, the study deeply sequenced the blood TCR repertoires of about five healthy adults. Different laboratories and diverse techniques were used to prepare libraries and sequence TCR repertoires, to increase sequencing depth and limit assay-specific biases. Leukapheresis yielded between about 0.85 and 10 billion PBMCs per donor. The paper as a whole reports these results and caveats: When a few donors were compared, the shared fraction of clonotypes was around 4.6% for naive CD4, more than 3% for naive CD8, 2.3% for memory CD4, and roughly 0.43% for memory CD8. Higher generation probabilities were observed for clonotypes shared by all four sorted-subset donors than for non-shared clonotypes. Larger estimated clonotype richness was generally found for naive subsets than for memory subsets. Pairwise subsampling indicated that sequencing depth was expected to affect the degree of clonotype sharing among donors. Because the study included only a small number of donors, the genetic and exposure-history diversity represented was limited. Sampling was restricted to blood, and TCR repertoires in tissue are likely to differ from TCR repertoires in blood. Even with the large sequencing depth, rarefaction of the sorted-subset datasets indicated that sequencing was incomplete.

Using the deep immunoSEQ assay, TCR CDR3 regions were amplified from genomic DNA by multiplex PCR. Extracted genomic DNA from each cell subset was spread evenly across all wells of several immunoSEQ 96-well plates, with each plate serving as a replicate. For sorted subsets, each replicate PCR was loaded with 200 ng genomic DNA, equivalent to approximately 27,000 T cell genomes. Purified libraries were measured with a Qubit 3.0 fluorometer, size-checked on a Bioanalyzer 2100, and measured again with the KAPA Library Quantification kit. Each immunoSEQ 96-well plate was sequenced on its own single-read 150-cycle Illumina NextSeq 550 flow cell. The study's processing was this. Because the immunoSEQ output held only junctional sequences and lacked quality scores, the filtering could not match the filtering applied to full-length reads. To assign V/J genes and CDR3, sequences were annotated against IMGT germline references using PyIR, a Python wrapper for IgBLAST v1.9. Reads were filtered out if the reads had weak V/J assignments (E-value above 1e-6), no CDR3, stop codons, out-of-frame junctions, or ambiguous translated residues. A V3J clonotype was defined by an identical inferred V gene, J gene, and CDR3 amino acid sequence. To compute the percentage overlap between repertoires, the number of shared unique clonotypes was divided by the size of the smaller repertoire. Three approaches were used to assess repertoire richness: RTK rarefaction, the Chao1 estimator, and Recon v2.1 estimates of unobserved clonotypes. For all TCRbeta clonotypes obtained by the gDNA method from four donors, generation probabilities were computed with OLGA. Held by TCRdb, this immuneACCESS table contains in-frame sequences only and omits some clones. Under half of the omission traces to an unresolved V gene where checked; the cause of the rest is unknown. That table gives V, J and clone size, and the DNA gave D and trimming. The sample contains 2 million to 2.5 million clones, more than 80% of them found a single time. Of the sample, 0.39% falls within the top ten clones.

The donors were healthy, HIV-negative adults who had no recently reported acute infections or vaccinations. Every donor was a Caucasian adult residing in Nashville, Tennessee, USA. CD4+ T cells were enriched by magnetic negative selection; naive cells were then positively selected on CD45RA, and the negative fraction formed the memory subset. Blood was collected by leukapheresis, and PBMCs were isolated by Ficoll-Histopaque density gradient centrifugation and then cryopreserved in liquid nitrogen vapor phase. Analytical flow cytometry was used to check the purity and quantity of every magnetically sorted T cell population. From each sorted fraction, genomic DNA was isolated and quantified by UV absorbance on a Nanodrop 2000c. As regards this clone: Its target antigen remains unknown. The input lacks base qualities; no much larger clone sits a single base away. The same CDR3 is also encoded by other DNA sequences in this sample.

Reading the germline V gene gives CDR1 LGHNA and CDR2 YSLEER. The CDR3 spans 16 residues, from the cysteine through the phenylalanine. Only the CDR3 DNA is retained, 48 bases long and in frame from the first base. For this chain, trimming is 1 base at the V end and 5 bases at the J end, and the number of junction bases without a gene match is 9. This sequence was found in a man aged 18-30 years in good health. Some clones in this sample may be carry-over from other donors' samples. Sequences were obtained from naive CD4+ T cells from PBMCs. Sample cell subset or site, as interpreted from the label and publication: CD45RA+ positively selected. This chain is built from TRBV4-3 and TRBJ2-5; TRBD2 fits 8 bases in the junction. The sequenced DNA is TGCGCCAGCAGCCAAGGGAACGGGAGGGCCGCGGAGACCCAGTACTTC. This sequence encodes CASSQGNGRAAETQYF.